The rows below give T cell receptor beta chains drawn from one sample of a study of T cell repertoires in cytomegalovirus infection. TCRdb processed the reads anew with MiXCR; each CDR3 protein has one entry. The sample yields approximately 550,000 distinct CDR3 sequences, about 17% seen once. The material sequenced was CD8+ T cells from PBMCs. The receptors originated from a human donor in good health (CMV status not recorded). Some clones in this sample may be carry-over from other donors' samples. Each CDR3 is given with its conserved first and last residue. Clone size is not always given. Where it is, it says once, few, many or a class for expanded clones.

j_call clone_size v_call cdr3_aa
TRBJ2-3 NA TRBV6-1 CASSERGGGTDTQYF
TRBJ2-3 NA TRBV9 CASSDGQGPIPTEDTQYF
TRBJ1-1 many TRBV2 CASSEVRNTEAFF
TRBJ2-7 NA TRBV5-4 CASSLSYSGGLPSYEQYF
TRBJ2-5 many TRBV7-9 CASSRGSGGIEETQYF
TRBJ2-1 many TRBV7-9 CASSLGENEQFF
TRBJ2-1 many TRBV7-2 CASSFPASYNEQFF
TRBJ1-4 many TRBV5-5 CASSFRDGGNEKLFF
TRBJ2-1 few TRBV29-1 CSVKVRYNEQFF
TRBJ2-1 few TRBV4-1 CASSGGLADEQFF
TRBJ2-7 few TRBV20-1 CSARALFHGAYEQYF
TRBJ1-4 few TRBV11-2 CASTDNHGGEKLFF
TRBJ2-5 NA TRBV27 CASSKLAGGTREEKETQYF
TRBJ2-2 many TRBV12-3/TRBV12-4 CASAPSNTGELFF
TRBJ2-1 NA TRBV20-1 CSAPTLPPYNEQFF
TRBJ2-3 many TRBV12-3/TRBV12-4 CASIPGQGYFSDTQYF
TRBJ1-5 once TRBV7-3 CASRGRGGHQPQHF
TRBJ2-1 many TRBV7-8 CASSLALYDRDSYNEQFF
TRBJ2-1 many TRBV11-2 CASSSLGGTVTYNEQFF
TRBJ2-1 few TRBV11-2 CASSLSPTTGTGYNEQFF
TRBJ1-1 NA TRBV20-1 CSARNSGGDRDTEAFF
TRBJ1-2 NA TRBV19 CASSSGDGGYTF
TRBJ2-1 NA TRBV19 CASSIRLTNEQFF
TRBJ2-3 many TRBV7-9 CASSLRDRSTDTQYF
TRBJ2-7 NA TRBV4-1 CASSQAGTGYEQYF
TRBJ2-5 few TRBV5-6 CASSFNGMGETQYF
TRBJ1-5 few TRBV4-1 CASSLSRGEPQHF
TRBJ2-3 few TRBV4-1 CASSQGAGSTDTQYF
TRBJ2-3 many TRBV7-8 CASSLDSGGSTDTQYF
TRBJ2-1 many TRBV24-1 CATSDAETGSVQSNEQFF
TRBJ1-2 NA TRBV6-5 CASSYPGEKIF
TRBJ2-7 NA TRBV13 CASSAGRRNEQYF
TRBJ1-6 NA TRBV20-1 CSARVYVGTVNSPLHF
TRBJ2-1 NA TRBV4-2 CASSVTIDEQFF
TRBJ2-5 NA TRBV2 CASIEGTLETQYF
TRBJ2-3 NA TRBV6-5 CASRTSGSSTDTQYF
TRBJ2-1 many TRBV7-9 CASSGGRQGRVYEQFF
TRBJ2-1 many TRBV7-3 CASSWLAGDNEQFF
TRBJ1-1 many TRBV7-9 CASSLGHIPEAFF
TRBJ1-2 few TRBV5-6 CASSLERAANYGYTF
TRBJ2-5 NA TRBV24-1 CATSDLQGEETQYF
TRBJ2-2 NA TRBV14 CASSQTTPATGELFF
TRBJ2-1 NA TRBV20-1 CSANGGAYNEQFF
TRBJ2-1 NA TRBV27 CASSLFAYNEQFF
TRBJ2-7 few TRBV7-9 CASSPPSAGVDYEQYF
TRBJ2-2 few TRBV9 CASSKPVKVANTGELFF
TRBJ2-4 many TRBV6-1 CASSFENIQYF
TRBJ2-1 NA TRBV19 CASSMSGNEQFF
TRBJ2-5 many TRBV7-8 CASSPGEETQYF
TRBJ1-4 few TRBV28 CASSILRDTKREKLFF
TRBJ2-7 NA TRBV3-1 CASSSKLRSYEQYF